The 2 T cell receptor beta chains below were found in one sample sequenced in a study of T cells in Graves' hyperthyroidism and ophthalmopathy. RNA transcripts gave rise to amplified TCR beta CDR3 regions. During a first-round RT-PCR of the TCR CDR3, the HTBI primer set was used. A single record per CDR3 protein comes from TCRdb applying MiXCR to the multiplex PCR reads. The sample holds a few hundred thousand distinct CDR3 sequences, roughly 46% seen once. Sequencing input: peripheral blood or thyroid tissue (not recorded which). Receptors originate from a woman younger than 30 with Graves' hyperthyroidism.

There are many counts of this clonotype. The rearrangement uses TRBV24-1 and TRBJ2-5; perhaps TRBD2 as D (6 bases). This CDR3 is built from 17 residues. V was pared by 3 bases and J by 5 bases, with 21 bases between. Germline V gene data show CDR1 as KGHDR and CDR2 as SFDVKD. The CDR3 DNA is TGTGCCACCAGTGATCGACAGCGGGCCGGAGTAGGGGAGACCCAGTACTTC. Amino acid sequence: CATSDRQRAGVGETQYF.

Comments on this clonotype: At one boundary the junction diverges from the germline segment, which might be a read error. The chain recombines TRBV5-4 with TRBJ2-2, with 11 bases fitting TRBD2. The CDR3 is 16 amino acids. Germline V lookup: CDR1 SGHNT, CDR2 YYREEE (reference sequence). DNA for the CDR3: TGTGCCAGCAGCCATAGCGGGAGGGTACCCACCAGGGAGCTGTTTTTT. Protein product: CASSHSGRVPTRELFF.